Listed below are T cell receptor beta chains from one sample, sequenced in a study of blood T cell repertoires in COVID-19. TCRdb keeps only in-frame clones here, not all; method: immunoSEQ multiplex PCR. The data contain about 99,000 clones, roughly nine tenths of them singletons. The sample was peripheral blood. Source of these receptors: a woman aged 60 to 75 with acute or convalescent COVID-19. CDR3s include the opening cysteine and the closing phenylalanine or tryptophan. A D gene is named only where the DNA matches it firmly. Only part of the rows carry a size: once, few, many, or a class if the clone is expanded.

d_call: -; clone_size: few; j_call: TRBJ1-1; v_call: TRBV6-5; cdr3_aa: CASSPGERTEAFF; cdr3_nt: TGTGCCAGCAGTCCGGGGGAGAGGACTGAAGCTTTCTTT
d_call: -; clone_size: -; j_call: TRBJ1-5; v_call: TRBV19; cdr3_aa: CASSITWRGPQHF; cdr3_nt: TGTGCCAGTAGTATAACCTGGCGGGGGCCCCAGCATTTT
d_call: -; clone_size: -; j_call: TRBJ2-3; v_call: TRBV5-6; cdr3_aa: CASAGVGSTDTQYF; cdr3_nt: TGTGCCAGCGCCGGGGTCGGGAGCACAGATACGCAGTATTTT
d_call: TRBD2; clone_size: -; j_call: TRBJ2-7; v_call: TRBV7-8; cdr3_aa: CASRPLAGGPSEQYF; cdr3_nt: TGTGCCAGCAGACCTTTAGCGGGAGGGCCCTCCGAGCAGTACTTC
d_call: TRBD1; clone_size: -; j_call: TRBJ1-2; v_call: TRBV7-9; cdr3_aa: CASSFDRGSYGYTF; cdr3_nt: TGTGCCAGCAGCTTTGACAGGGGGAGCTATGGCTACACCTTC
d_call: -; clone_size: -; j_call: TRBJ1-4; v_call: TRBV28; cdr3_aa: CASSKLRVGGTNEKLFF; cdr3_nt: TGTGCCAGCAGCAAGTTACGAGTCGGGGGAACTAATGAAAAACTGTTTTTT
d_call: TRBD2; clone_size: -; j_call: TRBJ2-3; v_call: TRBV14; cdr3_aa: CASSQTSGRGRTDTQYF; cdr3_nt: TGTGCCAGCAGCCAAACTAGCGGCAGAGGTAGGACAGATACGCAGTATTTT
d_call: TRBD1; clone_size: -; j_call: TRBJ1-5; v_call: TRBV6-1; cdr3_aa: CASSEAQGQGRQPQHF; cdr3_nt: TGTGCCAGCAGTGAAGCGCAGGGACAGGGGAGGCAGCCCCAGCATTTT
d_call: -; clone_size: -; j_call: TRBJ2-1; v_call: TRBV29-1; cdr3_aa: CSVEWGSGRYNEQFF; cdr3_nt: TGCAGCGTTGAGTGGGGCTCAGGGAGGTACAATGAGCAGTTCTTC
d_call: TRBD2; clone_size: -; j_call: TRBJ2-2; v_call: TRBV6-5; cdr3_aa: CASSFELAGGTGELFF; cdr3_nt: TGTGCCAGCAGTTTCGAACTAGCGGGAGGCACCGGGGAGCTGTTTTTT